This record concerns one T cell receptor beta chain sequence. The antigen remains unidentified. This CDR3 has 14 residues. V dropped 3 bases and J dropped 9 bases, with 12 bases sitting between them. Germline V CDR1 and CDR2: MDHEN, SYDVKM. This record belongs to a study of cytomegalovirus exposure and HLA in healthy donors. Whole-study findings and limits: Cytomegalovirus association was listed for 170 or so TCR beta chains.

The PCR contained 60 Vbeta and 13 Jbeta primers. Measured with immunoSEQ multiplex PCR; TCRdb has only the in-frame clones, and not every one. This table has some 61,000 clones, 70% to 90% appearing once. The TCR comes from a human donor in good health. The sequenced sample was PBMCs. The chain has TRBV28 and TRBJ1-6; unclear D gene. The DNA for the CDR3 is TGTGCCAGCAGTTTTCACAGTCAAAGTTCACCCCTCCACTTT. Its protein product is CASSFHSQSSPLHF.